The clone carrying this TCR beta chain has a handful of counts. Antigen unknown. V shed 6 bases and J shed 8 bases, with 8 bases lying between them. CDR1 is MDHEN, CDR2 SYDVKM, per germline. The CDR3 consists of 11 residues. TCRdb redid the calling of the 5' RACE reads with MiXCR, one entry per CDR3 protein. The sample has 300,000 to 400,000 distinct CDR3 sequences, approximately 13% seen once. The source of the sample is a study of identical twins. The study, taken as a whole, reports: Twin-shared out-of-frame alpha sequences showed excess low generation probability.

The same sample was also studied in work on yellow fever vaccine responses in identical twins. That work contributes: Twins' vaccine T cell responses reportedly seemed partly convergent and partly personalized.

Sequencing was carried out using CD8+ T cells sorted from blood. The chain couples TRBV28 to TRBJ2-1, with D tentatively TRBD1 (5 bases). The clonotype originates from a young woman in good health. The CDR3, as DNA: TGTGCCAGCAGAGGGGTCTATGAGCAGTTCTTC. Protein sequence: CASRGVYEQFF. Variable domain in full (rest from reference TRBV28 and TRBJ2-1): DVKVTQSSRYLVKRTGEKVFLECVQDMDHENMFWYRQDPGLGLRLIYFSYDVKMKEKGDIPEGYSVSREKKERFSLILESASTNQTSMYLCASRGVYEQFFGPGTRLTVL.